This is a list of T cell receptor beta chains from one sample in a study of T cell responses to AZD1222 COVID-19 vaccine. Clones were sequenced by immunoSEQ multiplex PCR, and TCRdb holds only the in-frame ones, with some missing. This table has about 130,000 clones, around 90% appearing once. Sequences were derived from peripheral blood, sampled on day 0 of MenACWY control vaccination. These receptors came from an adult in good health. CDR3s include the opening cysteine and the closing phenylalanine or tryptophan.

V gene,CDR3 protein
TRBV27,CASNLRETLYEQYF
TRBV7-9,CASSSDRPNKLPYEQYF
TRBV28,CASSFRGGETQYF
TRBV5-4,CASSFRGNFGNTIYF
TRBV5-6,CASSLQGSETQYF
TRBV29-1,CSVDVGTQYNEQFF
TRBV18,CASSPADHRSEKLFF
TRBV25-1,CASSGLGPKAKLFF
TRBV28,CASSLVDRNNEKLFF
TRBV4-2,CASSQAAGLAGSYEQYF
TRBV5-6,CASSLTGAGELFF
TRBV28,CASSFRGGAGGITGELFF
TRBV27,CASSRGPNSPLHF
TRBV5-5,CASSLAPGTANTEAFF
TRBV11-3,CASSPDDRAYEQYF
TRBV5-6,CASSLRLGQVQQPQHF
TRBV19,CASREGAGEQFF
TRBV5-4,CASSRAVTQGEQYF
TRBV9,CASSRGEGRGHTGELFF
TRBV18,CASSPTGVAYNEQFF
TRBV29-1,CSGEGRGANTEAFF
TRBV19,CASSIRWGNTEAFF
TRBV5-6,CASSLEPSYITEAFF
TRBV28,CASSLWVRNTEAFF
TRBV5-1,CASSLAPSGRARNEQFF
TRBV19,CASVRDRVLFEAFF
TRBV6-6,CASTHGGFGEKLFF
TRBV6-5,CASSYGRGEKLFF
TRBV9,CASSVVGSGELFF
TRBV5-1,CASSFAGADTEAFF
TRBV12-5,CASGLWGAETQYF
TRBV28,CASSTPPSSQYF
TRBV4-2,CASSRATGLAGAGTQYF
TRBV30,CAWSQPWAGFTDTQYF
TRBV2,CASSLDRGWTGELFF
TRBV6-5,CASKKGRRSSEQYF
TRBV9,CASSVEEDIGYTF
TRBV5-1,CASRATSGITGELFF
TRBV4-1,CASSQVTEYNQPQHF
TRBV27,CASSFRGGTGQPQHF
TRBV9,CASSVGGMNTEAFF
TRBV27,CASSLSRGYEQYF